A selection of T cell receptor beta chains follows, all from one sample in a study of T cell responses to AZD1222 COVID-19 vaccine. Profiled with immunoSEQ multiplex PCR; TCRdb holds only in-frame clones, not every one. The sample holds about 83,000 clones, around nine tenths seen once. Sequencing used peripheral blood, obtained on day 0 of MenACWY control vaccination. These receptors all stem from an adult in good health. Both conserved end residues are part of each CDR3. Each record gives: clone size, J gene, D gene, V gene, CDR3 DNA, CDR3 protein. A D gene is named only where the DNA matches it firmly. Rows give clone size only sometimes, using once, few, many, or a class for an expanded clone.

- | TRBJ1-2 | - | TRBV5-1 | TGCGCCAGCAGCTTGAACCAACCGGGCCTGGGACGGAACTATGGCTACACCTTC | CASSLNQPGLGRNYGYTF
- | TRBJ2-7 | - | TRBV11-2 | TGTGCCAGCAGCCCGTACCTTGTTAGCGCTTACGAGCAGTACTTC | CASSPYLVSAYEQYF
- | TRBJ1-6 | - | TRBV28 | TGTGCCAGCAGCGCGGGGGCGGAGGGAAACGAATCACCCCTCCACTTT | CASSAGAEGNESPLHF
- | TRBJ2-1 | - | TRBV7-2 | TGTGCCAGCAGCTTCTTCCATGAGCAGTTCTTC | CASSFFHEQFF
- | TRBJ1-3 | - | TRBV25-1 | TGTGCCAGCAGTCCAGACAGATCAGGTGGAAACACCATATATTTT | CASSPDRSGGNTIYF
- | TRBJ1-2 | - | TRBV10-3 | TGTGCCATCAGTGAGGTCTATGGCTACACCTTC | CAISEVYGYTF
once | TRBJ2-1 | - | TRBV18 | TGTGCCAGCTCACCTGCCCGGAACGATGAGCAGTTCTTC | CASSPARNDEQFF
- | TRBJ2-3 | - | TRBV5-1 | TGCGCCAGCAGCTTAGAGCCCTCGAATGGAGATACGCAGTATTTT | CASSLEPSNGDTQYF
- | TRBJ1-5 | - | TRBV9 | TGTGCCAGCAGCGCCTCCACAGGGTACAATCAGCCCCAGCATTTT | CASSASTGYNQPQHF
- | TRBJ1-4 | - | TRBV20-1 | TGCAGTGCAGTCGGTAGGGAAAAACTGTTTTTT | CSAVGREKLFF
- | TRBJ1-2 | - | TRBV6-5 | TGTGCCAGCAGTTACGGGCAGGACCCCTACTATGGCTACACCTTC | CASSYGQDPYYGYTF
- | TRBJ1-2 | TRBD1 | TRBV7-9 | TGTGCCAGCAGCCACTACTCTACAGGGGGCAGTAACTATGGCTACACCTTC | CASSHYSTGGSNYGYTF
- | TRBJ2-7 | TRBD1 | TRBV7-2 | TGTGCCAGCAGCTCTTACCTAGGGGACAGGGGGAACTTC | CASSSYLGDRGNF
- | TRBJ1-2 | - | TRBV14 | TGTGCCAGCAGCCAAGATCTTCGGGGCATTCCCTATGGCTACACCTTC | CASSQDLRGIPYGYTF
- | TRBJ2-3 | - | TRBV27 | TGTGCCGGCAGTCGGGGGATTGATACGCAGTATTTT | CAGSRGIDTQYF
- | TRBJ2-1 | TRBD2 | TRBV7-8 | TGTGCCAGCAGCTTAGGTGGCGGGAGGGCGTACAATGAGCAGTTCTTC | CASSLGGGRAYNEQFF
- | TRBJ2-7 | TRBD2 | TRBV28 | TGTGCCAGCAGTTTCCGCGGGACTAGCGGGAACGGGTACGAGCAGTACTTC | CASSFRGTSGNGYEQYF
- | TRBJ2-6 | TRBD2 | TRBV18 | TGTGCCAGCTCACCACCTACGGGGGGACTCTCTGGGGCCAACGTCCTGACTTTC | CASSPPTGGLSGANVLTF
- | TRBJ2-3 | TRBD1 | TRBV7-9 | TGTGCCAGCAGCTTCGCCCTGACAGGGCGCACAGATACGCAGTATTTT | CASSFALTGRTDTQYF
- | TRBJ1-1 | TRBD1 | TRBV6-5 | TGTGCCAGCAGTTACCTGACAGGGGGGAACACTGAAGCTTTCTTT | CASSYLTGGNTEAFF
- | TRBJ1-1 | - | TRBV6-2/TRBV6-3 | TGTGCCAGCAGCCCTTCCATGAACACTGAAGCTTTCTTT | CASSPSMNTEAFF
few | TRBJ1-2 | TRBD1 | TRBV6-2/TRBV6-3 | TGTGCCAGCAGTACCTTGACAGGGGCCTATACTAAGGGCTACACCTTC | CASSTLTGAYTKGYTF
- | TRBJ1-2 | - | TRBV27 | TGTGCCAGCAGTACCCAGGACGGTGCAGCCACCTTC | CASSTQDGAATF
- | TRBJ1-1 | - | TRBV19 | TGTGCCAGTAGTTTTTCGCTCGGAGCCACTGAAGCTTTCTTT | CASSFSLGATEAFF
- | TRBJ2-7 | - | TRBV11-2 | TGTGCCAGCAGCTTAAGGGGCCAGGGTTCTTATTTCAACGAGCAGTACTTC | CASSLRGQGSYFNEQYF
- | TRBJ1-2 | TRBD1 | TRBV24-1 | TGTGCCACCCGGGGGACAGGGGTTGATGGCTACACCTTC | CATRGTGVDGYTF
once | TRBJ2-1 | - | TRBV28 | TGTGCCAGCAGCCTGGGGGGAAGCTCCTACAATGAGCAGTTCTTC | CASSLGGSSYNEQFF
- | TRBJ2-7 | TRBD2 | TRBV10-2 | TGCGCCAGCAGTGGATTAGCGGGAGCCCGGGGGGAGCAGTACTTC | CASSGLAGARGEQYF
- | TRBJ1-2 | - | TRBV6-2/TRBV6-3 | TGTGCCAGCAGTTATCCCGGCTACACCTTC | CASSYPGYTF
- | TRBJ2-1 | - | TRBV28 | TGTGCCAGCAGTCTCGGGATCAGCTCCTACAATGAGCAGTTCTTC | CASSLGISSYNEQFF
- | TRBJ1-4 | - | TRBV29-1 | TGCAGCGTTTTAGCAACTAATGAAAAACTGTTTTTT | CSVLATNEKLFF
few | TRBJ1-5 | - | TRBV24-1 | TGTGCCACCAGTGATGGTAGGTTAATCACCAGGGAACCCAATCAGCCCCAGCATTTT | CATSDGRLITREPNQPQHF
once | TRBJ2-2 | - | TRBV6-2/TRBV6-3 | TGTGCCAGCAGCACCGGGACCCTATCCGGGGAGCTGTTTTTT | CASSTGTLSGELFF
few | TRBJ1-1 | - | TRBV5-4 | TGTGCCAGCAGCTTGAGGGTCCACAACACTGAAGCTTTCTTT | CASSLRVHNTEAFF
- | TRBJ2-7 | TRBD1 | TRBV7-9 | TGTGCCAGCAGCAGCCCAGACAGGGGCAACTACGAGCAGTACTTC | CASSSPDRGNYEQYF
- | TRBJ1-1 | - | TRBV10-3 | TGTGCCATCAGTGACCCAAGAGGTGAAGCTTTCTTT | CAISDPRGEAFF
- | TRBJ2-1 | - | TRBV15 | TGTGCCACCAGCAGATCACCTCCCAGCGTTTGGAATGAGCAGTTCTTC | CATSRSPPSVWNEQFF
- | TRBJ2-5 | - | TRBV5-5 | TGTGCCAGCAGCTTGACGTTCCAAGAGACCCAGTACTTC | CASSLTFQETQYF
- | TRBJ2-4 | TRBD2 | TRBV6-2/TRBV6-3 | TGTGCCAGCAGTTACTCTTTTAATACTAGCGGTGTTCTAGCCAAAAACATTCAGTACTTC | CASSYSFNTSGVLAKNIQYF
- | TRBJ1-3 | - | TRBV5-1 | TGCGCCAGCAGCTTGGAGACGCAGGGAGCGGTTGGAAACACCATATATTTT | CASSLETQGAVGNTIYF
- | TRBJ1-1 | - | TRBV3-1/TRBV3-2 | TGTGCCAGCAGCCAAGGGGGCGGCACTGAAGCTTTCTTT | CASSQGGGTEAFF
- | TRBJ2-6 | TRBD1 | TRBV6-2/TRBV6-3 | TGTGCCAGCAGTGACGCCGGGACAGCCTCTGGGGCCAACGTCCTGACTTTC | CASSDAGTASGANVLTF
- | TRBJ2-1 | - | TRBV30 | TGTGCCTGGAGTGTACTCGAGGGACCTTGGAATGAGCAGTTCTTC | CAWSVLEGPWNEQFF
- | TRBJ1-3 | - | TRBV4-3 | TGCGCCAGCAGCCAAGACAGGAAAGTTTCTGGAAACACCATATATTTT | CASSQDRKVSGNTIYF
few | TRBJ2-7 | TRBD2 | TRBV7-7 | TGTGCCAGCAGCATCGGGACTAGCGGTTCCTACGAGCAGTACTTC | CASSIGTSGSYEQYF
- | TRBJ2-7 | - | TRBV4-1 | TGCGCCAGCAGCCAAGGGGCAGGGCCGATTAGGGAGCAGTACTTC | CASSQGAGPIREQYF
- | TRBJ2-7 | - | TRBV7-2 | TGTGCCAGCAGCGCACAGGAGATCCAGTACTTC | CASSAQEIQYF
- | TRBJ2-1 | TRBD2 | TRBV25-1 | TGTGCCAGCAGTGAATTAGCGGGAGGGCCTTACAATGAGCAGTTCTTC | CASSELAGGPYNEQFF
- | TRBJ2-1 | TRBD2 | TRBV5-6 | TGTGCCAGCAGCTTGGGATCGACTAGCGGGGTTAATGAGCAGTTCTTC | CASSLGSTSGVNEQFF
- | TRBJ2-3 | - | TRBV3-1/TRBV3-2 | TGTGCCAGCAGCCAATCCACAGATACGCAGTATTTT | CASSQSTDTQYF
- | TRBJ2-1 | - | TRBV6-4 | TGTGCCAGCAGTGACTCCGCGGGCTCCTACAATGAGCAGTTCTTC | CASSDSAGSYNEQFF
- | TRBJ1-5 | - | TRBV11-2 | TGTGCCAGCAGCTTACATGGGAGCAATCAGCCCCAGCATTTT | CASSLHGSNQPQHF
- | TRBJ2-7 | - | TRBV6-5 | TGTGCCAGCAGTTACCTAGCGCACGACGGCTACGAGCAGTACTTC | CASSYLAHDGYEQYF
- | TRBJ2-1 | - | TRBV19 | TGTGCCAGTAGTATAAGGGCCGATGAGCAGTTCTTC | CASSIRADEQFF